This T cell receptor beta chain emerged from a study of blood T cell repertoires in COVID-19 (dated by TCRdb to 2019 to 2021). Context from the whole study: The collaborator samples originated in the United States, Italy and Spain and spanned the acute and convalescent phases of COVID-19. A freely available public database, intended as a resource for researchers studying the immune response to SARS-CoV-2, is where the repertoires were released. Deeply sampled blood TCRbeta repertoires from subjects exposed to, actively infected with, or recovered from COVID-19 were included in the dataset. The sample metadata nearly always contained a de-identified subject ID, COVID-19 status, age in years and sex. The prospective study material was composed of cDNA or gDNA derived from T cells, B-cell-depleted T cells, or PBMCs. HLA class I and class II types, where available, came from metadata supplied by the sample provider rather than from assay-based typing. Samples came from the ongoing ImmuneRACE study (first 160 participants) plus 1,254 subjects from 6 global collaborators. What the study reported, not specific to this receptor: Clinical and demographic metadata were provided uncurated, with the amount varying by source and participant.

This clone was counted a single time. This clone's antigen is unknown. The record has no base qualities; no much larger clone is one base away. In the prospective study, participants were roughly 18 to 100 years old, resided in 24 geographic areas of the United States, and were enrolled through a virtual design. Cohort assignment in the prospective study relied on participant-reported clinical history from a screening survey and a study questionnaire. Mobile phlebotomists in the prospective study collected whole blood, serum and a nasopharyngeal or oropharyngeal swab from every participant. Over a roughly two-month period, participants in the prospective study had the option of providing additional blood draws and questionnaires. Prospective study blood samples were shipped either frozen or at room temperature before DNA extraction. Taken from cysteine to phenylalanine, the CDR3 has 13 residues. The CDR3 DNA has 39 bases and is translated from base 1. V and J are truncated by 4 bases and 4 bases respectively, leaving an intervening sequence of 10 bases.

The immunoSEQ Assay, a bias-controlled multiplex PCR, was used to amplify TCRbeta CDR3 regions from genomic DNA. In the paper's pipeline: The number of nucleated cells in each sample was estimated from the amplification of reference gene primers within the assay. To quantify the absolute abundance of each unique TCRbeta CDR3 rearrangement, sequence reads were collapsed and filtered. For each sample, productive Simpson clonality was calculated as the square root of Simpson's diversity index across productive rearrangements. TCRdb limited this immuneACCESS table to in-frame rearrangements with V and J called. A share of clones is missing; checked studies link under half to unresolved V genes, and the rest is unexplained. V and J calls plus clone size are reproduced from that table; the DNA served to infer D and trimming. The table for this sample lists 380,000 or so clones; roughly 86% of them were counted only once. Of the sample, roughly 2% falls within the top ten clones.

The sequenced material came from PBMCs or T cells enriched from blood (not recorded which). The source is a woman aged 40 to 49 with acute COVID-19. The rearranged chain carries TRBV12-3 or TRBV12-4 and TRBJ1-2; too little of a D gene remains to name it. This receptor has the CDR3 CASSSRRPYGYTF. Here is the DNA: TGTGCCAGCAGTTCGCGGAGGCCCTATGGCTACACCTTC.